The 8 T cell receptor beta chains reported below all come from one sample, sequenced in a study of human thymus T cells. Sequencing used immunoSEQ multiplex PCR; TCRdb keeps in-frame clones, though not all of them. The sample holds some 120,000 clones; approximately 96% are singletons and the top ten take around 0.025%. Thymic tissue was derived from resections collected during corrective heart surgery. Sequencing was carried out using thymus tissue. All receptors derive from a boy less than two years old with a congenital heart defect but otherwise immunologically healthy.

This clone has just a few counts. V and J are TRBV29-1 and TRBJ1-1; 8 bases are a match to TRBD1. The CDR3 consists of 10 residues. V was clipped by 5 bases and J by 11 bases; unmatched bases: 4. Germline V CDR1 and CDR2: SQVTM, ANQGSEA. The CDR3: CSVYQGAAFF. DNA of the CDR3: TGCAGCGTTTATCAGGGGGCGGCTTTCTTT. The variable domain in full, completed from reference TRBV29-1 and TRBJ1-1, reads SAVISQKPSRDICQRGTSLTIQCQVDSQVTMMFWYRQQPGQSLTLIATANQGSEATYESGFVIDKFPISRPNLTFSTLTVSNMSPEDSSIYLCSVYQGAAFFGQGTRLTVV.

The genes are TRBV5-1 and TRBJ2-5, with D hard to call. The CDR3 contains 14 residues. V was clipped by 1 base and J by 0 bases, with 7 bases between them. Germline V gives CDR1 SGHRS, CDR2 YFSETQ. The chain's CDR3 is CASSLRTYQETQYF. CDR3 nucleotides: TGCGCCAGCAGCTTGCGGACGTACCAAGAGACCCAGTACTTC.

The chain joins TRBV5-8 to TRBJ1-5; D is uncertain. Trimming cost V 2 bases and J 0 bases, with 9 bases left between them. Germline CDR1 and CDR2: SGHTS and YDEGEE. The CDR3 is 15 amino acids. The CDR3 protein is CASSFGGNSNQPQHF. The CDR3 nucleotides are TGTGCCAGCAGCTTTGGCGGCAATAGCAATCAGCCCCAGCATTTT. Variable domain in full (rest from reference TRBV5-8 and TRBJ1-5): EAGVTQSPTHLIKTRGQQATLRCSPISGHTSVYWYQQALGLGLQFLLWYDEGEERNRGNFPPRFSGRQFPNYSSELNVNALELEDSALYLCASSFGGNSNQPQHFGDGTRLSIL.

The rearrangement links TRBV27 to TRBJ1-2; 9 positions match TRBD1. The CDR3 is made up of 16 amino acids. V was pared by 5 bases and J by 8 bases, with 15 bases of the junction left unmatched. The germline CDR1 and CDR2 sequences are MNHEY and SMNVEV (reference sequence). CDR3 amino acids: CASSNTRDRVSYGYTF. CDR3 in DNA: TGTGCCAGCAGTAATACCCGGGACAGGGTATCCTACGGCTACACCTTC.

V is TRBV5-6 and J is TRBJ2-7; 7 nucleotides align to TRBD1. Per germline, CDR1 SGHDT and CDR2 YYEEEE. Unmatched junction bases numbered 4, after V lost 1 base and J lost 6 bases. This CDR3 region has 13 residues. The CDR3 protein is CASSLKGASEQYF. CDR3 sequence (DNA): TGTGCCAGCAGCTTGAAGGGGGCTAGCGAGCAGTACTTC.

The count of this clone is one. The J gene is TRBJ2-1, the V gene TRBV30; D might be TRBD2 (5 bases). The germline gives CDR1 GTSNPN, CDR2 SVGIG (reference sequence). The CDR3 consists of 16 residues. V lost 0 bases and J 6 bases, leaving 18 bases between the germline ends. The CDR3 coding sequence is TGTGCCTGGAGTGTACATTTAGGATCCGGGATCAATGAGCAGTTCTTC. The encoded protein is CAWSVHLGSGINEQFF.

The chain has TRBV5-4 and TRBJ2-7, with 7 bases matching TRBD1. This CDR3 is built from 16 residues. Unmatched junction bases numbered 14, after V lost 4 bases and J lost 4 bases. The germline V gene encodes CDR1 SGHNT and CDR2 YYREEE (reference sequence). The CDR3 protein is CASSTRATGSGYEQYF. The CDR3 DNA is TGTGCCAGCAGCACTCGAGCGACAGGGTCGGGTTACGAGCAGTACTTC.

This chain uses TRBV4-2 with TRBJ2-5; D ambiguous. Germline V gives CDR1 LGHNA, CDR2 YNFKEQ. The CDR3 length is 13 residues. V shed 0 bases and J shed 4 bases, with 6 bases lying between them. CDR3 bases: TGTGCCAGCAGCCAAGATTCCCGAGAGACCCAGTACTTC. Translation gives CASSQDSRETQYF.